The 25 T cell receptor beta chains given below trace back to one sample, sequenced in a study of blood T cell repertoires in COVID-19. Using immunoSEQ multiplex PCR, the repertoire was profiled, and TCRdb retains in-frame clones only, with some absent. The table records nearly 35,000 clones, more than 75% of them present only once. The sample comprised peripheral blood. These receptors all come from a woman aged 55 to 70 with acute or convalescent COVID-19.

The gene calls are TRBV4-1 and TRBJ2-3, with no clear D. CDR3 length: 14 amino acids. The V end lost 0 bases, the J end lost 6 bases, and 10 bases lay between the germline ends. CDR1 MGHRA and CDR2 YSYEKL come from the germline V gene. As DNA, the CDR3 is TGCGCCAGCAGCCAAGATCCGGGTTCGGATACGCAGTATTTT. It is translated as CASSQDPGSDTQYF.

V and J are TRBV2 and TRBJ1-5; 7 positions match TRBD1. The CDR3 runs to 15 residues. Trimming cost V 2 bases and J 7 bases; bases outside gene matches: 8. Germline V gives CDR1 SNHLY, CDR2 FYNNEI. CDR3 nucleotides: TGTGCCAGCAGTGAACATAGGGGGCAAGGCCAGCCCCAGCATTTT. This encodes CASSEHRGQGQPQHF. Looking up the rest from reference TRBV2 and TRBJ1-5 gives the full variable domain: EPEVTQTPSHQVTQMGQEVILRCVPISNHLYFYWYRQILGQKVEFLVSFYNNEISEKSEIFDDQFSVERPDGSNFTLKIRSTKLEDSAMYFCASSEHRGQGQPQHFGDGTRLSIL.

The chain has TRBV30 and TRBJ2-7; a weak D match, TRBD1 (6 bases). V lost 8 bases and J 5 bases, leaving 13 bases between the germline ends. The CDR3 runs 11 residues. In germline, CDR1 is GTSNPN, CDR2 SVGIG (reference sequence). The CDR3 sequence is CARSGADEQYF. CDR3 DNA: TGTGCCCGGTCAGGGGCCGACGAGCAGTACTTC. The full variable domain, completed using reference TRBV30 and TRBJ2-7, is SQTIHQWPATLVQPVGSPLSLECTVEGTSNPNLYWYRQAAGRGLQLLFYSVGIGQISSEVPQNLSASRPQDRQFILSSKKLLLSDSGFYLCARSGADEQYFGPGTRLTVT.

The chain couples TRBV24-1 to TRBJ2-7; TRBD1 matches 10 bases. The CDR3 runs to 15 residues. Germline CDR1 and CDR2: KGHDR and SFDVKD. The V and J ends lost 4 bases and 2 bases, in that order; junction bases with no gene match: 4. DNA for the CDR3: TGTGCCACCAGTGACTCCGGGACAGGGGCCTACGAGCAGTACTTC. Translated, it gives CATSDSGTGAYEQYF.

The chain joins TRBV27 to TRBJ1-2, with TRBD1 identical over 7 bases. J gave up 7 bases and V 4 bases, and 12 bases lay outside the gene matches. Germline V gives CDR1 MNHEY, CDR2 SMNVEV (reference sequence). This CDR3 has 15 residues. The CDR3 region has the DNA TGTGCCAGCAGTTCGGCGGGAGGGGGCGAGGGTGGCTACACCTTC. It encodes CASSSAGGGEGGYTF.

The J gene is TRBJ1-1, the V gene TRBV6-6; D is unresolved. CDR3 length: 11 residues. V lost 6 bases, J lost 7 bases, and 9 bases lay in between. Germline assignment: CDR1 MNHNY and CDR2 SVGAGI (reference sequence). The CDR3 here is CASSLQNEAFF. The CDR3 coding sequence is TGTGCCAGCAGCCTACAGAATGAAGCTTTCTTT.

This clone was seen a handful of times. The rearrangement uses TRBV7-2 and TRBJ2-4; TRBD1 aligns across 7 bases. Trimming at V came to 3 bases and at J to 9 bases, leaving 2 bases not matched to a gene. Germline assignment: CDR1 SGHTA and CDR2 FQGNSA. This CDR3 is built from 12 residues. The CDR3, as DNA: TGTGCCAGCAGCTTTGACAGGGCCATTCAGTACTTC. This sequence encodes CASSFDRAIQYF.

This clone showed up just once. The chain links TRBV19 to TRBJ1-2, with D perhaps TRBD1 (6 bases). Trimming pared 0 bases from V and 2 bases from J, leaving 7 bases between. This CDR3 region has 14 residues. In germline, CDR1 is LNHDA, CDR2 SQIVND (reference sequence). CDR3 region: CASSIDGQNYGYTF. DNA for the CDR3: TGTGCCAGTAGTATAGATGGACAGAACTATGGCTACACCTTC.

This clone turned up a few times. This chain joins TRBV11-2 and TRBJ1-1; 10 nucleotides line up with TRBD1. Trimming cost V 4 bases and J 1 base; bases outside gene matches: 12. There are 18 residues in the CDR3. In germline, CDR1 is SGHAT, CDR2 FQNNGV. The CDR3 DNA reads TGTGCCAGCAGCTCGCCGCCGGGACAGGGGACCGGGAACACTGAAGCTTTCTTT. This translates into CASSSPPGQGTGNTEAFF. The full variable domain, rest sourced from reference TRBV11-2 and TRBJ1-1, is EAGVAQSPRYKIIEKRQSVAFWCNPISGHATLYWYQQILGQGPKLLIQFQNNGVVDDSQLPKDRFSAERLKGVDSTLKIQPAKLEDSAVYLCASSSPPGQGTGNTEAFFGQGTRLTVV.

The chain joins TRBV5-4 to TRBJ1-2, with a tentative D call TRBD1 (5 bases). The CDR3 is 13 residues long. With 0 bases removed from V and 4 bases from J, the gap between germline ends came to 7 bases. Per germline, CDR1 SGHNT and CDR2 YYREEE (reference sequence). Here the CDR3 reads CASSLAGIYGYTF. The CDR3 DNA follows: TGTGCCAGCAGCTTGGCAGGGATCTATGGCTACACCTTC.

This clone was recorded once. V is TRBV11-2 and J is TRBJ1-5, with 8 nucleotides matching TRBD1. Germline CDR1 reads SGHAT; CDR2 reads FQNNGV. Losses at the gene ends were 1 base for V and 3 bases for J; bases not matched to a gene: 8. The CDR3 has 17 residues. Here the CDR3 DNA reads TGTGCCAGCAGCTTAGGGGGGCAGGGGGCTTACAATCAGCCCCAGCATTTT. It codes for CASSLGGQGAYNQPQHF.

The chain couples TRBV10-1 to TRBJ1-5, with 8 bases that match TRBD1. V shed 5 bases and J 6 bases; nucleotides not matched to a gene: 3. The CDR3 has 13 amino acids. Germline CDR1 reads WNHNN; CDR2 reads SYGVQD (reference sequence). CDR3 protein: CASSPDRAQPQHF. CDR3 nucleotides: TGCGCCAGCAGTCCGGACAGGGCTCAGCCCCAGCATTTT.

The CDR3 sequence is CASSTHGLSGGNTEAFF. CDR3 bases: TGTGCCAGCAGTACCCATGGGCTATCCGGGGGGAACACTGAAGCTTTCTTT. V gene TRBV28 combines with J gene TRBJ1-1, with TRBD1 as a possible D gene (5 bases). CDR3 size: 17 residues. V lost 5 bases, J lost 1 base, and 20 bases lay in between. Germline V gene data show CDR1 as MDHEN and CDR2 as SYDVKM. The full variable domain, in which reference TRBV28 and TRBJ1-1 provide the parts outside the CDR3, is DVKVTQSSRYLVKRTGEKVFLECVQDMDHENMFWYRQDPGLGLRLIYFSYDVKMKEKGDIPEGYSVSREKKERFSLILESASTNQTSMYLCASSTHGLSGGNTEAFFGQGTRLTVV.

The chain joins TRBV5-1 to TRBJ1-4; D not certain. V was pared by 5 bases and J by 5 bases, with 10 bases between. The germline V gene encodes CDR1 SGHRS and CDR2 YFSETQ. The CDR3 is made up of 13 amino acids. The CDR3 sequence is CASRSPGNEKLFF. CDR3 DNA: TGCGCCAGCAGAAGTCCGGGGAATGAAAAACTGTTTTTT.

The table lists this clone with a count of one. This chain links TRBV19 with TRBJ1-5, with D perhaps matching TRBD1 (6 bases). Germline V gene lookup returns CDR1 LNHDA and CDR2 SQIVND (reference sequence). The length of the CDR3 is 12 residues. V was pared by 5 bases and J by 9 bases, with 11 bases between. Written as DNA, the CDR3 is TGTGCCAGTAGTTTACAGGGTTGGCCCCAGCATTTT. It codes for CASSLQGWPQHF.

The genes are TRBV11-1 and TRBJ2-7; 10 positions agree with TRBD1. There are 14 residues in the CDR3. Germline-derived CDR1 and CDR2 are SGHAT and FQDESV (reference sequence). After removal of 5 bases from V and 2 bases from J, the junction contained 3 bases not matched to a gene. The DNA for the CDR3 is TGTGCCAGCAGCCCCGACAGGGGGCCCTACGAGCAGTACTTC. Amino acids: CASSPDRGPYEQYF.

V is TRBV12-3 or TRBV12-4 and J is TRBJ2-5; 12 bases are shared with TRBD2. Unmatched junction bases numbered 2, after V lost 5 bases and J lost 7 bases. There are 13 residues in the CDR3. CDR3 sequence reads: CASSPLAGGTQYF. In DNA, the CDR3 is TGTGCCAGCAGTCCACTAGCGGGGGGGACCCAGTACTTC.

The chain recombines TRBV7-9 with TRBJ2-1; 8 nucleotides agree with TRBD1. The germline V gene has CDR1 SEHNR and CDR2 FQNEAQ (reference sequence). The J segment lost 2 bases and the V segment lost 5 bases, leaving 2 bases of the junction unmatched. This CDR3 is 14 amino acids long. The CDR3 bases are TGTGCCAGCAGCCCGACAGGGGCCTACAATGAGCAGTTCTTC. It is translated as CASSPTGAYNEQFF.

This clone has only one observation. The V gene is TRBV21-1, the J gene TRBJ2-2; the table's D call of TRBD1 was not tested on the DNA. TRBV21-1 is a recognized pseudogene. The CDR3 sequence is 16 residues long. Here the CDR3 reads CASSTTDRANTGELFF. The CDR3 coding sequence is TGTGCCAGCAGCACCACGGACAGGGCGAACACCGGGGAGCTGTTTTTT.

In this sample, this clone turned up a few times. V is TRBV5-1 and J is TRBJ1-5; possibly TRBD1 for D (6 bases). The CDR3 runs to 15 residues. Germline V CDR1 and CDR2: SGHRS, YFSETQ. V gave up 4 bases and J gave up 4 bases, with 15 bases separating them. CDR3 bases: TGCGCCAGCAGCGCTCAACAGGGACCTAATCAGCCCCAGCATTTT. Protein: CASSAQQGPNQPQHF.

In its sample, this clone was seen a few times. The chain recombines TRBV14 with TRBJ2-3; 7 positions agree with TRBD2. Germline loops: CDR1 SGHDN, CDR2 FVKESK. The junction had 4 bases not matched to a gene; V was cut back by 1 base and J by 0 bases. The CDR3 is made up of 16 amino acids. The CDR3 protein is CASSQGSSGSTDTQYF. As DNA, the CDR3 is TGTGCCAGCAGCCAAGGGTCTAGCGGAAGCACAGATACGCAGTATTTT.

This rearrangement joins TRBV6-4 to TRBJ1-2, with unresolved D. Looked up from germline, CDR1 is MRHNA and CDR2 is SNTAGT. The CDR3 sequence is 12 residues long. The V end lost 11 bases, the J end lost 4 bases, and 14 bases lay between the germline ends. The CDR3 region is CAGDPSGYGYTF. The CDR3, as DNA: TGTGCCGGAGACCCCTCGGGCTATGGCTACACCTTC.

The chain uses TRBV6-5 and TRBJ2-1; 7 bases line up with TRBD2. This CDR3 is 15 amino acids long. Germline V CDR1 and CDR2: MNHEY, SVGAGI. The ends lost 4 bases at V and 5 bases at J; junction bases unmatched: 8. The CDR3: CASSSGRTLNNEQFF. The CDR3, as DNA: TGTGCCAGCAGTTCCGGGAGGACCCTAAACAATGAGCAGTTCTTC.

This clone was observed a handful of times. The sample holds other DNA sequences that translate to the same CDR3. This rearrangement joins TRBV2 to TRBJ1-5; 9 bases align to TRBD1. V shed 6 bases and J 1 base; nucleotides not matched to a gene: 7. The length of the CDR3 is 16 residues. From germline, CDR1 is SNHLY and CDR2 FYNNEI. The DNA for the CDR3 is TGTGCCAGCAGGGGGGACAGGGAGGAGAGCAATCAGCCCCAGCATTTT. It specifies CASRGDREESNQPQHF.

The chain recombines TRBV10-3 with TRBJ2-3, with D possibly TRBD2 on 6 matching bases. The CDR3 totals 13 residues. Germline-derived CDR1 and CDR2 are ENHRY and SYGVKD. Trimming stripped 8 bases from V and 2 bases from J, with 11 bases between. The CDR3, as DNA: TGTGCCATCCGGGGGAGGATCACAGATACGCAGTATTTT. Protein: CAIRGRITDTQYF.